The 22 T cell receptor beta chains reported below all come from one sample, sequenced in a study of blood T cell repertoires in COVID-19. Generated by immunoSEQ multiplex PCR, the TCRdb table keeps only in-frame clones and is missing some. This sample has some 150,000 clones, with roughly 86% found just once. Material: peripheral blood. The receptors were gathered from a woman aged 55-75 years with acute or convalescent COVID-19.

The chain employs TRBV19 and TRBJ2-7; 7 bases are a match to TRBD1. The germline gives CDR1 LNHDA, CDR2 SQIVND (reference sequence). This CDR3 spans 14 amino acids. After removal of 4 bases from V and 4 bases from J, the junction contained 7 bases not matched to a gene. CDR3 amino acids: CASSKGTVQYEQYF. As DNA, the CDR3 is TGTGCCAGTAGTAAGGGGACAGTTCAGTACGAGCAGTACTTC.

The chain couples TRBV19 to TRBJ1-1; 9 bases agree with TRBD1. This CDR3 region has 13 residues. The V gene end was trimmed by 4 bases and the J gene end by 10 bases; junction bases not matched to a gene: 7. CDR1 and CDR2 (germline): LNHDA, SQIVND (reference sequence). The CDR3 loop is CASSRGTGSTAFF. CDR3 nucleotide sequence: TGTGCCAGTAGTAGGGGGACAGGGAGTACAGCTTTCTTT.

This clone came up a few times. The V gene is TRBV15, the J gene TRBJ1-5; TRBD1 matches at 9 bases. V gave up 2 bases and J gave up 2 bases; unmatched junction bases: 10. This CDR3 spans 18 amino acids. CDR1 is LNHNV and CDR2 is YYDKDF in the germline V gene (reference sequence). The CDR3 region has the DNA TGTGCCACCAGCAGACGGACAGGGGAAGGTGGTCGCAATCAGCCCCAGCATTTT. Amino acids: CATSRRTGEGGRNQPQHF.

The chain joins TRBV30 to TRBJ1-5; 7 bases line up with TRBD1. This CDR3 has 14 residues. In germline, CDR1 is GTSNPN, CDR2 SVGIG (reference sequence). With V trimmed by 3 bases and J by 2 bases, 4 bases remained unmatched. The CDR3 nucleotides are TGTGCCTGGAGCCACGGGACAGGCAATCAGCCCCAGCATTTT. Translation: CAWSHGTGNQPQHF.

This CDR3 reads CASSYSRTGANTEAFF. The CDR3 DNA sequence: TGTGCCAGCAGTTACTCCCGGACAGGGGCGAACACTGAAGCTTTCTTT. The rearrangement uses TRBV6-5 and TRBJ1-1; TRBD1 agrees at 9 bases. CDR3 length equals 16 residues. V was clipped by 0 bases and J by 1 base; unmatched bases: 3. Per germline, CDR1 MNHEY and CDR2 SVGAGI.

This sequence joins TRBV20-1 and TRBJ1-4, with D possibly being TRBD1 (5 bases). The V gene's germline CDR1 is DFQATT and CDR2 SNEGSKA (reference sequence). V lost 3 bases and J 1 base, leaving 9 bases between the germline ends. The length of the CDR3 is 14 residues. The CDR3 DNA is TGCAGTGCTAGTTTGGGGCTAACTAATGAAAAACTGTTTTTT. Its protein is CSASLGLTNEKLFF.

The table lists this clone with a count of one. CDR3 sequence: CAWKGTGRAEKLFF. The CDR3 bases are TGTGCCTGGAAGGGGACAGGGAGGGCTGAAAAACTGTTTTTT. The chain has TRBV30 and TRBJ1-4, with TRBD1 identical over 9 bases. Germline values: CDR1 GTSNPN, CDR2 SVGIG (reference sequence). The CDR3 length is 14 residues. With V trimmed by 4 bases and J by 7 bases, 7 bases remained unmatched.

V and J are TRBV6-2 or TRBV6-3 and TRBJ2-7; tentative D call: TRBD2 (6 bases). Trimming took 1 base from V and 3 from J, leaving 7 bases between them. Germline V CDR1 and CDR2: MNHEY, SVGEGT. CDR3 length: 13 residues. The CDR3 loop is CASSYLTSYEQYF. The DNA of the CDR3 is TGTGCCAGCAGTTACTTGACTAGCTACGAGCAGTACTTC.

The rearrangement links TRBV7-2 to TRBJ1-2; 7 nucleotides agree with TRBD1. The CDR3 has 12 residues. Germline CDR1 and CDR2: SGHTA and FQGNSA. Trimming cost V 5 bases and J 5 bases; bases outside gene matches: 2. The CDR3 reads CASSRDSYGYTF. In nucleotides, the CDR3 is TGTGCCAGCAGCCGGGACAGTTATGGCTACACCTTC.

This chain joins TRBV5-4 and TRBJ2-7, with D possibly TRBD1 on 5 matching bases. Trimming cost V 0 bases and J 5 bases, with 9 bases left between them. Per the germline V gene, CDR1 is SGHNT and CDR2 is YYREEE (reference sequence). There are 13 residues in the CDR3. The CDR3 reads CASSLASRDEQYF. CDR3 bases: TGTGCCAGCAGCTTGGCTTCCAGGGACGAGCAGTACTTC.

This clone was counted only a few times. This chain links TRBV2 with TRBJ1-1; tentative D call: TRBD1 (6 bases). Germline V gives CDR1 SNHLY, CDR2 FYNNEI. This CDR3 region has 15 residues. V lost 3 bases and J lost 1, with 12 bases in between. The CDR3 region has the DNA TGTGCCAGCAGTGAGTCTGGCAGGGGGAACACTGAAGCTTTCTTT. Its translation is CASSESGRGNTEAFF.

J is TRBJ2-5 and V is TRBV6-2 or TRBV6-3; D gene ambiguous. With 2 bases removed from V and 2 bases from J, the gap between germline ends came to 9 bases. Germline assignment: CDR1 MNHEY and CDR2 SVGEGT. The length of the CDR3 is 14 residues. CDR3: CASSYGQVQETQYF. The DNA of the CDR3 is TGTGCCAGCAGTTACGGCCAGGTTCAAGAGACCCAGTACTTC.

V gene TRBV27 combines with J gene TRBJ2-6, with 7 nucleotides matching TRBD1. The germline CDR1 and CDR2 sequences are MNHEY and SMNVEV (reference sequence). The CDR3 contains 17 residues. Unmatched junction bases numbered 12, after V lost 8 bases and J lost 2 bases. The CDR3 nucleotides read TGTGCCAGCGGGAAAGCGACAGGGCAACCTGGGGCCAACGTCCTGACTTTC. Protein: CASGKATGQPGANVLTF.

The chain couples TRBV5-1 to TRBJ2-1, with 12 bases aligning to TRBD2. The V segment lost 0 bases and the J segment 7 bases; nucleotides outside the gene matches: 8. The germline CDR1 and CDR2 sequences are SGHRS and YFSETQ. This CDR3 region has 17 residues. CDR3 amino acids: CASSLARGLAGSNEQFF. The CDR3 bases are TGCGCCAGCAGCTTGGCCCGAGGACTAGCGGGGTCGAATGAGCAGTTCTTC.

A remark on this clone: The junction departs from the called germline gene at one end, perhaps through a read error. The rearrangement joins TRBV7-7 to TRBJ2-2, with a tentative D call TRBD1 (6 bases). Per the germline V gene, CDR1 is SSHAT and CDR2 is FNYEAQ (reference sequence). The CDR3 runs 18 residues. CDR3 nucleotides: TGTGCTAGCAGCCCGCGATTGGGGGACAACATGAACACCGGGGAGCTGTTTTTT. It codes for CASSPRLGDNMNTGELFF.

This chain uses TRBV2 with TRBJ1-2, with 7 bases aligning to TRBD1. V shed 5 bases, J shed 3 bases, and the junction held 9 bases outside the gene matches. The V gene's germline CDR1 is SNHLY and CDR2 FYNNEI. The CDR3 spans 15 residues. The CDR3 spells CASSPGDRGDYGYTF. For the CDR3, the DNA is TGTGCCAGCAGTCCGGGGGACAGAGGGGACTATGGCTACACCTTC.

The chain employs TRBV7-9 and TRBJ2-1, with 8 bases fitting TRBD1. Trimming took 5 bases from V and 0 from J; bases not matched to a gene: 3. This CDR3 has 15 residues. Germline loops: CDR1 SEHNR, CDR2 FQNEAQ (reference sequence). The CDR3 reads CASSPDRASYNEQFF. CDR3 nucleotides: TGTGCCAGCAGCCCGGACAGGGCCTCCTACAATGAGCAGTTCTTC.

The chain is built from TRBV5-6 and TRBJ1-1; 8 bases match TRBD1. This CDR3 spans 16 amino acids. The germline CDR1 and CDR2 sequences are SGHDT and YYEEEE. V shed 1 base, J shed 4 bases, and the junction held 9 bases outside the gene matches. The DNA for the CDR3 is TGTGCCAGCAGCTTGTCGGACAGGGCGTTTACCACTGAAGCTTTCTTT. Its translation: CASSLSDRAFTTEAFF.

The V gene is TRBV6-6, the J gene TRBJ2-5; 10 bases line up with TRBD2. The CDR3 is made up of 14 amino acids. J lost 6 bases, V lost 6 bases, and 7 bases had no gene match. CDR1 is MNHNY and CDR2 is SVGAGI in the germline V gene (reference sequence). The CDR3 DNA follows: TGTGCCAGCAGCCCCCTAGCGGGGGCTAAGACCCAGTACTTC. This codes for CASSPLAGAKTQYF.

The chain uses TRBV9 and TRBJ2-1, with TRBD2 identical over 14 bases. This CDR3 comprises 17 residues. V dropped 4 bases and J dropped 9; count of bases not matched to a gene: 12. The germline CDR1 and CDR2 sequences are SGDLS and YYNGEE. CDR3 amino acids: CASSPAPGLAGDSEQFF. CDR3 sequence (DNA): TGTGCCAGCAGCCCGGCGCCGGGACTAGCGGGGGACAGTGAGCAGTTCTTC.

The genes are TRBV29-1 and TRBJ2-7; D possibly corresponds to TRBD1 (5 bases). This CDR3 has 11 amino acids. V was trimmed by 4 bases and J by 4 bases, leaving 8 bases between them. CDR1 is SQVTM and CDR2 is ANQGSEA in the germline V gene. CDR3 region: CSVGRAYEQYF. CDR3 sequence (DNA): TGCAGCGTTGGCAGGGCTTACGAGCAGTACTTC.

The chain employs TRBV5-6 and TRBJ1-3; D is unresolved. The CDR3 is made up of 16 amino acids. The ends were cut back, 0 bases at V and 2 bases at J, with 12 bases in the middle. Germline CDR1 reads SGHDT; CDR2 reads YYEEEE. CDR3: CASSLAFQATGNTIYF. CDR3 nucleotide sequence: TGTGCCAGCAGCTTGGCCTTCCAGGCCACTGGAAACACCATATATTTT.